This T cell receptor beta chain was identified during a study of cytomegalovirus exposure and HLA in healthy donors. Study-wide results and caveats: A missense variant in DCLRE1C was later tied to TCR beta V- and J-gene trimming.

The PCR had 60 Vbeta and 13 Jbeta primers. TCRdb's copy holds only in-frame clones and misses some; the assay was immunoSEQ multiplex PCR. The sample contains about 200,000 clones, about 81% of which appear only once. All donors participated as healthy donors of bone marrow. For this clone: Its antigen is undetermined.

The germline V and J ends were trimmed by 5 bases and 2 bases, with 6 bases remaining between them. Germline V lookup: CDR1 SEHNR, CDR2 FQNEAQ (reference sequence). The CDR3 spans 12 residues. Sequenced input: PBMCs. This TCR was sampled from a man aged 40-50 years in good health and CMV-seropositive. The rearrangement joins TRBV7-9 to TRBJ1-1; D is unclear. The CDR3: CASSPPNTEAFF. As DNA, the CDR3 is TGTGCCAGCAGCCCCCCAAACACTGAAGCTTTCTTT. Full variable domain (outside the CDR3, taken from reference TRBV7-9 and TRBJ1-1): DTGVSQNPRHKITKRGQNVTFRCDPISEHNRLYWYRQTLGQGPEFLTYFQNEAQLEKSRLLSDRFSAERPKGSFSTLEIQRTEQGDSAMYLCASSPPNTEAFFGQGTRLTVV.